This TCR beta chain was documented in a study of cytomegalovirus exposure and HLA in healthy donors. Whole-study results and caveats: Analysis performed later showed TCR beta chains linked to HLA being more clonally expanded than equally common others.

With 60 Vbeta and 13 Jbeta primers, the PCR was carried out. Data came from immunoSEQ multiplex PCR; TCRdb stores just in-frame clones and leaves some out. The sample consists of 160,000 or so clones, roughly 88% of them appearing once. Points on this clone: Its cognate antigen is unknown.

The material sequenced was PBMCs. The receptor was isolated from a man in his fifties in good health and CMV-seropositive.

The CDR3 protein is CSVDSDGPEQYF. The CDR3 DNA follows: TGCAGCGTTGATAGCGATGGGCCCGAGCAGTACTTC. The chain uses TRBV29-1 and TRBJ2-7; maybe TRBD2 (5 bases). This CDR3 has 12 residues. Germline CDR1 SQVTM, CDR2 ANQGSEA. The V and J ends lost 3 bases and 6 bases respectively, with 12 bases between them.